This T cell receptor beta chain came from a study of glioma-infiltrating T cells. General study results and limits: Very few CDR3 sequences were shared between tissue and blood. Non-neoplastic patients had below-expected tissue-blood divergence, while all gliomas exceeded expectation.

Using RNA template, CDR3s of TCR alpha and beta were amplified with iRepertoire arm-PCR. For one-step reverse transcription and amplification, about 90-400 ng of tissue mRNA or PBMC total RNA was used. TCRdb fed the multiplex PCR reads into MiXCR, producing one record per CDR3 protein. The sample lists 150,000 or so distinct CDR3 sequences, around 40% occurring once. Germline V gene lookup returns CDR1 WSHSY and CDR2 SAAADI. The CDR3 covers 12 residues. Trimming cost V 2 bases and J 10 bases; bases outside gene matches: 4. In its sample, this clonotype was seen a few times. The antigen remains unidentified.

Sequencing was performed on glioma tissue, nonneoplastic brain tissue, or PBMCs (not recorded which). This TCR derives from a human donor with low-grade glioma or glioblastoma, undergoing nonglioma brain surgery, or in good health (not recorded which). V is TRBV10-2 and J is TRBJ1-1; 7 nucleotides align to TRBD1. As DNA, the CDR3 is TGCGCCAGCAGTGAGAGTAGGGACAGAGCTTTCTTT. It translates to CASSESRDRAFF.